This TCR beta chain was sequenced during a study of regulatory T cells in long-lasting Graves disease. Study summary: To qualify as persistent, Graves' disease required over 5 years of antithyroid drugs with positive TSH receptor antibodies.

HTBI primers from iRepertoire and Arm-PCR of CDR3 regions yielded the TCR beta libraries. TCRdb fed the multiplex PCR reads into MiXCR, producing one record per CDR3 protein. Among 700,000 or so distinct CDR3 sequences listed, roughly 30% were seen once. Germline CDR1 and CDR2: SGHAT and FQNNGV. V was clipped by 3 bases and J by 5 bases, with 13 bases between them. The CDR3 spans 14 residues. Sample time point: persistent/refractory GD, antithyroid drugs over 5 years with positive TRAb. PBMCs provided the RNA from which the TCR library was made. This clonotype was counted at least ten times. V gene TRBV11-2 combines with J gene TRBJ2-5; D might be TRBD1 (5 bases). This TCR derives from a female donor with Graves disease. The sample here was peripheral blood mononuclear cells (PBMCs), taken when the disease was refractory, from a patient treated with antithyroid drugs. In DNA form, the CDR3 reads TGTGCCAGCAGCTTGTCACTACCAGGGGAGACCCAGTACTTC. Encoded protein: CASSLSLPGETQYF.